This TCR beta chain was recovered during a study of T cells in Graves' hyperthyroidism and ophthalmopathy. TCR beta CDR3 regions were amplified from RNA. Primed by the HTBI set, a first-round RT-PCR was run on the TCR CDR3. TCRdb ran MiXCR on the multiplex PCR reads and lists one entry per CDR3 protein. Among 600,000 to 700,000 distinct CDR3 sequences, 14% to 15% were seen once, and the ten largest hold over 3.5%. The CDR3 extends over 15 amino acids. CDR1 is MNHEY, CDR2 SMNVEV, per germline (reference sequence). With 4 bases removed from V and 0 bases from J, the gap between germline ends came to 13 bases. This clonotype showed up many times.

This TCR derives from a woman between 40 and 55 years old with Graves' ophthalmopathy. V and J are TRBV27 and TRBJ2-7; tentative D call: TRBD2 (6 bases). Sequences were obtained from blood. CDR3 residues: CASSSLATRSYEQYF. The CDR3, as DNA: TGTGCCAGCAGTTCACTAGCTACCCGCTCCTACGAGCAGTACTTC.